Each of the 29 T cell receptor beta chains below was sequenced from the same sample in a study of T cell responses to AZD1222 COVID-19 vaccine. Clones were sequenced by immunoSEQ multiplex PCR, and TCRdb holds only the in-frame ones, with some missing. The repertoire holds about 110,000 clones, with 80% to 95% as singletons. This material consisted of peripheral blood, taken 28 days after the second AZD1222 dose. These receptors were collected from an adult who received the AZD1222 COVID-19 vaccine.

The chain links TRBV19 to TRBJ1-1, with D perhaps TRBD1 (6 bases). V was pared by 6 bases and J by 4 bases, with 15 bases between. Germline V gene data show CDR1 as LNHDA and CDR2 as SQIVND (reference sequence). The CDR3 is 14 amino acids. CDR3: CASSDLGGRTEAFF. As DNA, the CDR3 is TGTGCCAGTAGCGACCTCGGGGGCCGCACTGAAGCTTTCTTT.

The gene calls are TRBV10-2 and TRBJ1-4; D gene unclear. The length of the CDR3 is 14 residues. Between the trimmed V and J ends, which lost 3 bases and 3 bases, there was a span of 8 bases. The germline gives CDR1 WSHSY, CDR2 SAAADI. This chain's CDR3 is CASSEDGANEKLFF. The CDR3 nucleotides are TGCGCCAGCAGTGAAGACGGGGCTAATGAAAAACTGTTTTTT.

This clone was counted between two and nine times. The chain uses TRBV10-3 and TRBJ1-2; D gene unclear. Germline V gene data show CDR1 as ENHRY and CDR2 as SYGVKD. With 2 bases removed from V and 8 bases from J, the gap between germline ends came to 18 bases. This CDR3 is built from 15 residues. CDR3 residues: CAISESLGGREGYTF. CDR3 sequence (DNA): TGTGCCATCAGTGAGAGTCTTGGAGGGCGGGAAGGCTACACCTTC.

The gene calls are TRBV9 and TRBJ1-3, with unresolved D. Trimming shortened V by 4 bases and J by 0 bases, and 5 bases separated the two germline ends. Germline lookup yields CDR1 SGDLS and CDR2 YYNGEE. This CDR3 is built from 13 residues. The CDR3 region has the DNA TGTGCCAGCAGCATATCCTCTGGAAACACCATATATTTT. Encoded protein: CASSISSGNTIYF.

Comment on this clone: Other DNA variants within this sample encode the same CDR3. This chain links TRBV19 with TRBJ1-6, with D uncertain. V was cut by 3 bases and J by 0 bases, with 9 bases left in between. The germline V gene encodes CDR1 LNHDA and CDR2 SQIVND (reference sequence). The CDR3 has 16 residues. The CDR3 nucleotides are TGTGCCAGTAGTATTCGGGAAAGCTCCTATAATTCACCCCTCCACTTT. This sequence encodes CASSIRESSYNSPLHF.

The genes are TRBV19 and TRBJ2-7; TRBD2 aligns across 11 bases. This CDR3 spans 16 amino acids. The germline gives CDR1 LNHDA, CDR2 SQIVND (reference sequence). The junction had 7 bases not matched to a gene; V was cut back by 3 bases and J by 3 bases. The CDR3 bases are TGTGCCAGTAGTATGCAACTAGCGGGAGTTCACTACGAGCAGTACTTC. It translates to CASSMQLAGVHYEQYF.

This clone was seen a single time. V usage is TRBV7-9 and J usage is TRBJ1-1; D gene uncertain. The CDR3 is made up of 13 amino acids. Trimming removed 4 bases from V and 3 bases from J, with 9 bases in between. CDR1 is SEHNR and CDR2 is FQNEAQ in the germline V gene (reference sequence). The CDR3 reads CASSSWGDTEAFF. CDR3 in DNA: TGTGCCAGCAGCTCCTGGGGTGACACTGAAGCTTTCTTT.

The chain recombines TRBV7-2 with TRBJ2-1; 7 bases are a match to TRBD1. Trimming took 3 bases from V and 4 from J; bases not matched to a gene: 12. This CDR3 has 17 amino acids. CDR1 is SGHTA, CDR2 FQGNSA, per germline. The CDR3 DNA follows: TGTGCCAGCAGCTTTTACAGGGGTAGAGGGGATTACAATGAGCAGTTCTTC. Protein: CASSFYRGRGDYNEQFF.

The chain uses TRBV5-4 and TRBJ2-3, with 7 positions matching TRBD2. Germline trimming cut 4 bases from V and 3 bases from J; bases unmatched to any gene: 8. The CDR3 length is 15 residues. Germline V gene data show CDR1 as SGHNT and CDR2 as YYREEE (reference sequence). The CDR3 DNA follows: TGTGCCAGCAGCGGGGCTAGCGGAGGGACAGATACGCAGTATTTT. Its protein product is CASSGASGGTDTQYF.

In this sample, this clone turned up once. The rearrangement links TRBV6-5 to TRBJ2-7, with D hard to call. The CDR3 is made up of 12 amino acids. Trimming shortened V by 6 bases and J by 3 bases, and 9 bases separated the two germline ends. Germline loops: CDR1 MNHEY, CDR2 SVGAGI. The CDR3 sequence: CASSPDLYEQYF. As DNA, the CDR3 is TGTGCCAGCAGCCCCGACCTCTACGAGCAGTACTTC.

This clone was recorded only once. The chain is built from TRBV5-1 and TRBJ2-1; D is unresolved. The ends were cut back, 0 bases at V and 7 bases at J, with 11 bases in the middle. Germline values: CDR1 SGHRS, CDR2 YFSETQ. This CDR3 is 14 amino acids long. The CDR3 sequence: CASSLGPASNEQFF. DNA for the CDR3: TGCGCCAGCAGCTTGGGACCGGCGTCAAATGAGCAGTTCTTC.

CDR3 sequence: CASSFAGLGTGELFF. Written as DNA, the CDR3 is TGTGCCAGCAGCTTTGCAGGGCTGGGCACCGGGGAGCTGTTTTTT. J is TRBJ2-2 and V is TRBV7-9; a weak D match, TRBD1 (5 bases). With 3 bases removed from V and 4 bases from J, the gap between germline ends came to 12 bases. The germline gives CDR1 SEHNR, CDR2 FQNEAQ (reference sequence). The CDR3 consists of 15 residues.

V is TRBV24-1 and J is TRBJ1-2, with D hard to call. Trimming removed 5 bases at V and 5 bases at J, with 11 bases between. The CDR3 is made up of 13 amino acids. Germline V gene sequence: CDR1 KGHDR, CDR2 SFDVKD. The chain's CDR3 is CATSAEGRYGYTF. The CDR3 bases are TGTGCCACCAGTGCAGAAGGGCGATATGGCTACACCTTC.

The rearrangement uses TRBV24-1 and TRBJ2-2, with TRBD1 matching over 8 bases. V trimming: 2 bases; J trimming: 7 bases; junction bases outside the gene matches: 5. From germline, CDR1 is KGHDR and CDR2 SFDVKD. The CDR3 has 15 amino acids. This CDR3 reads CATSDSTGVHGELFF. CDR3 bases: TGTGCCACCAGTGATTCGACAGGGGTGCACGGGGAGCTGTTTTTT.

The V and J genes are TRBV7-9 and TRBJ2-7, with D possibly being TRBD1 (6 bases). Germline CDR1 reads SEHNR; CDR2 reads FQNEAQ (reference sequence). The germline V and J ends were trimmed by 1 base and 4 bases, with 17 bases remaining between them. The length of the CDR3 is 16 residues. The CDR3 protein is CASSLEPGHRRYEQYF. The CDR3 DNA sequence: TGTGCCAGCAGCTTAGAACCGGGACACCGAAGGTACGAGCAGTACTTC.

The chain uses TRBV7-9 and TRBJ1-6; D may be TRBD1 (5 bases). The CDR3 has 14 residues. Deletions cut 4 bases from V and 8 bases from J, with 12 bases between. From germline, CDR1 is SEHNR and CDR2 FQNEAQ (reference sequence). The CDR3 DNA follows: TGTGCCAGCAGCTCCTCAGGGCAGGATTCACCCCTCCACTTT. Protein sequence: CASSSSGQDSPLHF.

The chain carries TRBV7-9 and TRBJ2-3; 11 nucleotides line up with TRBD2. Germline V gene lookup returns CDR1 SEHNR and CDR2 FQNEAQ (reference sequence). CDR3 size: 17 residues. The V gene end was trimmed by 1 base and the J gene end by 4 bases; junction bases not matched to a gene: 7. CDR3 in amino acids: CASSLDVLAGGADTQYF. CDR3 DNA sequence: TGTGCCAGCAGCTTAGATGTCCTAGCGGGGGGTGCAGATACGCAGTATTTT.

This chain joins TRBV4-1 and TRBJ1-1; TRBD1 agrees at 8 bases. The germline V gene has CDR1 MGHRA and CDR2 YSYEKL. The CDR3 extends over 17 amino acids. V was pared by 1 base and J by 0 bases, with 7 bases of the junction left unmatched. The CDR3 loop is CASSQVLAGGLNTEAFF. CDR3 coding DNA: TGCGCCAGCAGCCAAGTTTTAGCAGGGGGCTTGAACACTGAAGCTTTCTTT.

This clone occurred once. This rearrangement joins TRBV10-3 to TRBJ1-5, with D unclear. Germline V gene lookup returns CDR1 ENHRY and CDR2 SYGVKD. The V gene lost 0 bases and the J gene lost 5 bases, with 8 bases spanning the gap. The CDR3 totals 14 residues. The CDR3 spells CAISESRWDQPQHF. The CDR3 DNA sequence: TGTGCCATCAGTGAGTCCCGGTGGGATCAGCCCCAGCATTTT.

This rearrangement joins TRBV13 to TRBJ2-7, with D perhaps matching TRBD1 (6 bases). Per germline, CDR1 PRHDT and CDR2 FYEKMQ (reference sequence). The CDR3 consists of 14 residues. Trimming removed 2 bases from V and 2 bases from J, with 10 bases in between. The CDR3 loop is CASSLSTGTYEQYF. CDR3 in DNA: TGTGCCAGCAGCTTAAGTACAGGGACCTACGAGCAGTACTTC.

The V gene is TRBV7-9, the J gene TRBJ1-4, with TRBD1 matching over 11 bases. Looked up from germline, CDR1 is SEHNR and CDR2 is FQNEAQ (reference sequence). The CDR3 extends over 18 amino acids. Germline trimming cut 5 bases from V and 7 bases from J; bases unmatched to any gene: 15. The CDR3 DNA follows: TGTGCCAGCAGCACGCTCCGGGACAGGGGGAGGCGTGGTGAAAAACTGTTTTTT. It encodes CASSTLRDRGRRGEKLFF.

The rearrangement joins TRBV29-1 to TRBJ2-5; D might be TRBD1 or TRBD2, each matching 6 bases. This CDR3 is built from 14 residues. Trimming took 7 bases from V and 0 from J, leaving 15 bases between them. CDR1 SQVTM and CDR2 ANQGSEA come from the germline V gene. CDR3 residues: CSGGRGPYQETQYF. The CDR3 DNA is TGCAGCGGGGGGCGGGGTCCCTACCAAGAGACCCAGTACTTC. The full variable domain, with the rest looked up from reference TRBV29-1 and TRBJ2-5, is SAVISQKPSRDICQRGTSLTIQCQVDSQVTMMFWYRQQPGQSLTLIATANQGSEATYESGFVIDKFPISRPNLTFSTLTVSNMSPEDSSIYLCSGGRGPYQETQYFGPGTRLLVL.

This chain joins TRBV7-9 and TRBJ2-7; D is ambiguous. Germline CDR1 is SEHNR and CDR2 is FQNEAQ (reference sequence). V shed 1 base and J shed 3 bases, with 10 bases lying between them. The CDR3 extends over 14 amino acids. CDR3 in amino acids: CASSLGSDIYEQYF. The CDR3 nucleotides read TGTGCCAGCAGCTTAGGATCGGATATCTACGAGCAGTACTTC.

This rearrangement joins TRBV5-1 to TRBJ2-1; 12 nucleotides line up with TRBD2. The CDR3 is 15 amino acids. Germline V gives CDR1 SGHRS, CDR2 YFSETQ. Germline trimming cut 4 bases from V and 8 bases from J; bases unmatched to any gene: 7. CDR3 sequence: CASSPGLAGVDEQFF. The CDR3 DNA reads as TGCGCCAGCAGCCCGGGACTAGCGGGTGTCGATGAGCAGTTCTTC.

The V call is TRBV6-2 or TRBV6-3, the J call TRBJ2-7; 8 bases match TRBD1. The J segment lost 2 bases and the V segment lost 0 bases, leaving 12 bases of the junction unmatched. The CDR3 has 18 residues. Germline CDR1 reads MNHEY; CDR2 reads SVGEGT. The CDR3 reads CASSYSTRLRGRTYEQYF. CDR3 coding DNA: TGTGCCAGCAGTTACTCAACCCGCCTCAGGGGGCGAACCTACGAGCAGTACTTC.

A few counts support this clone. This chain joins TRBV19 and TRBJ1-2, with 9 bases that match TRBD1. The germline CDR1 and CDR2 sequences are LNHDA and SQIVND (reference sequence). CDR3 length: 14 amino acids. The V segment lost 5 bases and the J segment 7 bases; nucleotides outside the gene matches: 8. The CDR3 here is CASSGTGKRSGYTF. DNA for the CDR3: TGTGCCAGTAGTGGGACAGGGAAACGTTCTGGCTACACCTTC.

The chain joins TRBV5-1 to TRBJ1-2, with 10 bases identical to TRBD1. V lost 4 bases to trimming and J lost 8 bases; unmatched junction nucleotides: 8. The germline gives CDR1 SGHRS, CDR2 YFSETQ. There are 14 residues in the CDR3. The CDR3 DNA reads TGCGCCAGCAGCACGGACAGGGGGAGTCGGGGCTACACCTTC. Translating gives CASSTDRGSRGYTF. Combining the CDR3 with reference TRBV5-1 and TRBJ1-2 gives the whole variable domain KAGVTQTPRYLIKTRGQQVTLSCSPISGHRSVSWYQQTPGQGLQFLFEYFSETQRNKGNFPGRFSGRQFSNSRSEMNVSTLELGDSALYLCASSTDRGSRGYTFGSGTRLTVV.

The rearrangement joins TRBV15 to TRBJ2-5; 7 nucleotides align to TRBD1. CDR3 length: 15 residues. Germline V CDR1 and CDR2: LNHNV, YYDKDF (reference sequence). J gave up 1 base and V 1 base, and 3 bases lay outside the gene matches. Here the CDR3 DNA reads TGTGCCACCAGCAGAGCGACAGGGACCCAAGAGACCCAGTACTTC. It translates to CATSRATGTQETQYF.

The rearrangement uses TRBV5-1 and TRBJ1-3; possible D gene TRBD1, 6 bases. CDR1 and CDR2 from the germline V gene are SGHRS and YFSETQ. The CDR3 is made up of 15 amino acids. V dropped 0 bases and J dropped 4 bases, with 11 bases sitting between them. The CDR3 DNA reads as TGCGCCAGCAGCTTGGTGGGGGGCGGCGGAAACACCATATATTTT. This sequence encodes CASSLVGGGGNTIYF. The full variable domain, with the rest looked up from reference TRBV5-1 and TRBJ1-3, is KAGVTQTPRYLIKTRGQQVTLSCSPISGHRSVSWYQQTPGQGLQFLFEYFSETQRNKGNFPGRFSGRQFSNSRSEMNVSTLELGDSALYLCASSLVGGGGNTIYFGEGSWLTVV.